The 19 T cell receptor beta chains below come from one sample, sequenced in a study of T cell responses to AZD1222 COVID-19 vaccine. TCRdb's table, derived via immunoSEQ multiplex PCR, lists solely in-frame clones and lacks some. The sample contains about 100,000 clones, approximately 87% of which appear only once. The starting material was peripheral blood, obtained on day 0 of AZD1222 vaccination. All receptors derive from an adult in good health.

This clone was seen only a few times. This sequence joins TRBV7-2 and TRBJ2-1; a possible D gene is TRBD2 (5 bases). Germline CDR1 SGHTA, CDR2 FQGNSA. V gave up 3 bases and J gave up 3 bases, with 12 bases separating them. The CDR3 is made up of 15 amino acids. CDR3 residues: CASSFGLFLYNEQFF. DNA of the CDR3: TGTGCCAGCAGCTTCGGACTGTTCCTCTACAATGAGCAGTTCTTC.

The CDR3 reads CATTIRTGNTGELFF. The CDR3 coding sequence is TGTGCCACCACAATTAGGACAGGGAATACCGGGGAGCTGTTTTTT. This rearrangement joins TRBV19 to TRBJ2-2; TRBD1 aligns across 8 bases. With 10 bases clipped from V and 5 bases from J, the junction kept 12 bases outside the gene matches. This CDR3 spans 15 amino acids. Germline-derived CDR1 and CDR2 are LNHDA and SQIVND (reference sequence).

The chain carries TRBV7-3 and TRBJ1-1; TRBD1 matches 11 bases. The CDR3 length is 15 residues. The V gene's germline CDR1 is SGHTA and CDR2 FQGTGA. The J segment lost 5 bases and the V segment lost 1 base, leaving 3 bases of the junction unmatched. CDR3 nucleotide sequence: TGTGCCAGCAGCTTAAGAGGGGACAGGGGGACTGAAGCTTTCTTT. This sequence encodes CASSLRGDRGTEAFF.

The chain carries TRBV7-9 and TRBJ1-1; TRBD1 is a possible D gene (6 bases). Per the germline V gene, CDR1 is SEHNR and CDR2 is FQNEAQ (reference sequence). Trimming took off 0 bases at V and 1 base at J, with 9 bases between the two ends. This CDR3 has 15 amino acids. The CDR3 DNA reads TGTGCCAGCAGCTTAGCAGGGACAACGAACACTGAAGCTTTCTTT. Translating it yields CASSLAGTTNTEAFF.

In its sample, this clone was seen many times. The chain has TRBV5-1 and TRBJ2-1, with D hard to call. CDR1 and CDR2 (germline): SGHRS, YFSETQ. Trimming removed 2 bases at V and 5 bases at J, with 2 bases between. This CDR3 comprises 11 residues. DNA of the CDR3: TGCGCCAGCAGCTTCGACAATGAGCAGTTCTTC. Amino acids: CASSFDNEQFF.

The chain has TRBV7-9 and TRBJ1-2; D gene ambiguous. Germline V gene sequence: CDR1 SEHNR, CDR2 FQNEAQ (reference sequence). Trimming pared 7 bases from V and 6 bases from J, leaving 15 bases between. The CDR3 runs to 13 residues. Written as DNA, the CDR3 is TGTGCCAGCAACCTAAGAGAGGGCGATGGCTACACCTTC. This sequence encodes CASNLREGDGYTF.

This sequence joins TRBV5-1 and TRBJ2-7; possible D gene TRBD1, 5 bases. V was pared by 4 bases and J by 1 base, with 12 bases between. This CDR3 has 14 residues. Per the germline V gene, CDR1 is SGHRS and CDR2 is YFSETQ. The chain's CDR3 is CASSQDTPSYEQYF. CDR3 nucleotide sequence: TGCGCCAGCAGCCAGGACACCCCATCCTACGAGCAGTACTTC.

The V gene is TRBV20-1, the J gene TRBJ1-2; TRBD1 might be the D (5 bases). The ends were cut back, 7 bases at V and 2 bases at J, with 8 bases in the middle. Germline CDR1 and CDR2: DFQATT and SNEGSKA (reference sequence). This CDR3 has 11 amino acids. CDR3 coding DNA: TGCAGTGGACAGAGCAACTATGGCTACACCTTC. Translation gives CSGQSNYGYTF.

This chain links TRBV3-1 (or the pseudogene TRBV3-2) with TRBJ1-2; 7 nucleotides agree with TRBD1. In germline, CDR1 is LGHDT, CDR2 YNNKEL (reference sequence). The CDR3 has 14 residues. The V segment lost 6 bases and the J segment 7 bases; nucleotides outside the gene matches: 11. CDR3 protein: CASSPRVGGLGYTF. CDR3 nucleotide sequence: TGTGCCAGCAGTCCAAGGGTAGGGGGCCTTGGCTACACCTTC.

This clone was detected a few times. The V and J genes are TRBV6-5 and TRBJ1-2; D perhaps matches TRBD1 (5 bases). CDR1 MNHEY and CDR2 SVGAGI come from the germline V gene. The CDR3 is 13 residues long. Trimming stripped 5 bases from V and 4 bases from J, with 11 bases between. DNA of the CDR3: TGTGCCAGCAGTAAAACTGACAGCTATGGCTACACCTTC. This translates into CASSKTDSYGYTF.

The CDR3 DNA reads TGTGCCACCAGCATGGGTCTAGCGGGGAACACAGATACGCAGTATTTT. This translates into CATSMGLAGNTDTQYF. The chain carries TRBV15 and TRBJ2-3; the match to TRBD2 covers 9 bases. V was pared by 4 bases and J by 2 bases, with 7 bases of the junction left unmatched. Germline CDR1 LNHNV, CDR2 YYDKDF (reference sequence). The CDR3 is made up of 16 amino acids.

The J gene is TRBJ1-3, the V gene TRBV9, with D perhaps TRBD1 (6 bases). The CDR3 runs to 16 residues. V lost 2 bases, J lost 0 bases, and 12 bases lay in between. Looked up from germline, CDR1 is SGDLS and CDR2 is YYNGEE. The CDR3 DNA reads TGTGCCAGCAGCGTCTCGGGACACCTCTCTGGAAACACCATATATTTT. It is translated as CASSVSGHLSGNTIYF.

The genes are TRBV15 and TRBJ2-3; the D gene is possibly TRBD2 (6 bases). V dropped 3 bases and J dropped 2 bases, with 15 bases sitting between them. Germline V gene data show CDR1 as LNHNV and CDR2 as YYDKDF (reference sequence). The CDR3 is made up of 16 amino acids. The CDR3 region is CATSRDGDSNTDTQYF. Written as DNA, the CDR3 is TGTGCCACCAGCAGGGATGGGGACTCCAACACAGATACGCAGTATTTT.

This clone was seen a few times. The chain uses TRBV2 and TRBJ1-2; D gene uncertain. The CDR3 extends over 12 amino acids. Per the germline V gene, CDR1 is SNHLY and CDR2 is FYNNEI. Between the trimmed V and J ends, which lost 5 bases and 5 bases, there was a span of 9 bases. The CDR3 here is CASSRTDYGYTF. In DNA form, the CDR3 reads TGTGCCAGCAGTCGGACGGATTATGGCTACACCTTC.

This chain links TRBV6-5 with TRBJ2-7; D is unresolved. V lost 2 bases, J lost 6 bases, and 20 bases lay in between. The CDR3 covers 16 residues. From germline, CDR1 is MNHEY and CDR2 SVGAGI. CDR3 in amino acids: CASSYPTPPGRSEQYF. CDR3 DNA: TGTGCCAGCAGTTACCCCACTCCGCCAGGTCGGAGCGAGCAGTACTTC.

The genes are TRBV7-9 and TRBJ1-3; D unresolved. V shed 3 bases and J shed 2 bases, with 2 bases lying between them. The CDR3 sequence is 12 residues long. CDR1 and CDR2 from the germline V gene are SEHNR and FQNEAQ (reference sequence). CDR3 sequence (DNA): TGTGCCAGCAGCTTTACTGGAAACACCATATATTTT. This sequence encodes CASSFTGNTIYF. The variable domain in full, with the rest retrieved from reference TRBV7-9 and TRBJ1-3, is DTGVSQNPRHKITKRGQNVTFRCDPISEHNRLYWYRQTLGQGPEFLTYFQNEAQLEKSRLLSDRFSAERPKGSFSTLEIQRTEQGDSAMYLCASSFTGNTIYFGEGSWLTVV.

This chain connects TRBV19 to TRBJ1-2; no clear D. The germline CDR1 and CDR2 sequences are LNHDA and SQIVND (reference sequence). Between the trimmed V and J ends, which lost 0 bases and 1 base, there was a span of 6 bases. The CDR3 is made up of 14 amino acids. The CDR3 sequence is CASSIEVRNYGYTF. For the CDR3, the DNA is TGTGCCAGTAGTATAGAAGTCCGTAACTATGGCTACACCTTC.

The chain couples TRBV5-1 to TRBJ1-4; D unclear. V shed 4 bases and J shed 3 bases, with 10 bases lying between them. Germline V CDR1 and CDR2: SGHRS, YFSETQ. The CDR3 totals 14 residues. CDR3 in amino acids: CASSGEGSNEKLFF. CDR3 DNA sequence: TGCGCCAGCAGCGGGGAAGGGTCTAATGAAAAACTGTTTTTT.

V is TRBV18 and J is TRBJ1-1; the match to TRBD1 covers 8 bases. After removal of 0 bases from V and 5 bases from J, the junction contained 8 bases not matched to a gene. Germline V gives CDR1 KGHSH, CDR2 LQKENI. The CDR3 has 16 residues. The CDR3 protein is CASSPPQEDRVTEAFF. The CDR3 DNA is TGTGCCAGCTCACCACCGCAGGAGGACAGGGTAACTGAAGCTTTCTTT. The complete variable domain, with remaining parts taken from reference TRBV18 and TRBJ1-1, reads NAGVMQNPRHLVRRRGQEARLRCSPMKGHSHVYWYRQLPEEGLKFMVYLQKENIIDESGMPKERFSAEFPKEGPSILRIQQVVRGDSAAYFCASSPPQEDRVTEAFFGQGTRLTVV.